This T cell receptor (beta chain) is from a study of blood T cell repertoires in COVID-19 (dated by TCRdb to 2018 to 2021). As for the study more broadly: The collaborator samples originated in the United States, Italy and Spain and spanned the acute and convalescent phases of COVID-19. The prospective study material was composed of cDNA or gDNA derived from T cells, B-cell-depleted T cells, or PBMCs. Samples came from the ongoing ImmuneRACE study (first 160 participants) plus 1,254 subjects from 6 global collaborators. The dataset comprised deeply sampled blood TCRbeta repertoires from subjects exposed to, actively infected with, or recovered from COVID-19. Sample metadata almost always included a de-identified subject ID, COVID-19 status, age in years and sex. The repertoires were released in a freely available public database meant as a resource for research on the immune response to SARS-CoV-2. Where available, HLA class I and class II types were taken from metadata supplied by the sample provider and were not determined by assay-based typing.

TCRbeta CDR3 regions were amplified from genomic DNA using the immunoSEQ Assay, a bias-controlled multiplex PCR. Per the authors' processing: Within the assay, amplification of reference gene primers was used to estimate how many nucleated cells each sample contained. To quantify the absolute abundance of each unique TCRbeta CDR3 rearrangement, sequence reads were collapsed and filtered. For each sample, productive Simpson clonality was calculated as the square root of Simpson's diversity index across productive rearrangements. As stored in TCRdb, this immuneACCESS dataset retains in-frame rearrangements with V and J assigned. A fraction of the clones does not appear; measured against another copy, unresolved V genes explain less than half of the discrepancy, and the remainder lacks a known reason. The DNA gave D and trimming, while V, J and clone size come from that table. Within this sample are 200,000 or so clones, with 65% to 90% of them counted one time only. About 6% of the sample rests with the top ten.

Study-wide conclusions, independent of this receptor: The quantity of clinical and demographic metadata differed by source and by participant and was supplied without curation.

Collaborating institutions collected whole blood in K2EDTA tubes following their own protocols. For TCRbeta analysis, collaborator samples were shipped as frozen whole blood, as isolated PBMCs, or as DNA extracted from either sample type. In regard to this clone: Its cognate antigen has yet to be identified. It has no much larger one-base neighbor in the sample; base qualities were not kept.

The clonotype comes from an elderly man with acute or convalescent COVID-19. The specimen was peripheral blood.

The DNA is as follows: TGTGCCAGCAGCTTGTACACAGGGGGCCCTACTTCTGGAAACACCATATATTTT. Its protein reads: CASSLYTGGPTSGNTIYF. Recombination connected TRBV5-5 to TRBJ1-3; 9 bases in the junction line up with TRBD1. V loses 1 base at its end and J loses 1 base; junction bases beyond the gene matches: 9. As encoded in the germline V gene (reference sequence), CDR1 is SGHKS while CDR2 is YYEKEE. The CDR3 sequence holds 18 residues, the cysteine and phenylalanine included. Only the CDR3 part of the read is kept: 54 bases, read in frame from the first base.